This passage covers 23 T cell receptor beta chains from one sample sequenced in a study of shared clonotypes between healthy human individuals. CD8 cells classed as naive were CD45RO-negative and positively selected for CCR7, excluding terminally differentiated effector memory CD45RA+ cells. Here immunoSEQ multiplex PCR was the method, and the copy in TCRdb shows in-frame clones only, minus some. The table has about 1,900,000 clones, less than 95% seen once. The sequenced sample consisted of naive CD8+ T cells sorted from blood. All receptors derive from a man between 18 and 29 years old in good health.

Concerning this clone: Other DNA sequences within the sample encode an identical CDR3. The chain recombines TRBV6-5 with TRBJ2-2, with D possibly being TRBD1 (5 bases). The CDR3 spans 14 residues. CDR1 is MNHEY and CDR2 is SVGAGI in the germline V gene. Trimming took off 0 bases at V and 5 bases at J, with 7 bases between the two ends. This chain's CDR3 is CASSYSGETGELFF. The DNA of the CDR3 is TGTGCCAGCAGTTACTCAGGGGAAACCGGGGAGCTGTTTTTT.

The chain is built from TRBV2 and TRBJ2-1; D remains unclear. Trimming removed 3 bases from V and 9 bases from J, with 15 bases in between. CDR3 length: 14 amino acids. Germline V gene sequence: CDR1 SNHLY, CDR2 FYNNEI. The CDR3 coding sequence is TGTGCCAGCAGTGACGCGACCTCCGTTGGTGAGCAGTTCTTC. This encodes CASSDATSVGEQFF.

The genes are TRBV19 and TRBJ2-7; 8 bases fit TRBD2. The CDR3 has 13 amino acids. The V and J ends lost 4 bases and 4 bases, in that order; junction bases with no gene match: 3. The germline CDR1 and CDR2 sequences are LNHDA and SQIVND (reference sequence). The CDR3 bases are TGTGCCAGTAGTACGGCTAGCGGGTACGAGCAGTACTTC. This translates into CASSTASGYEQYF. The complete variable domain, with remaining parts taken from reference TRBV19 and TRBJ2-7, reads DGGITQSPKYLFRKEGQNVTLSCEQNLNHDAMYWYRQDPGQGLRLIYYSQIVNDFQKGDIAEGYSVSREKKESFPLTVTSAQKNPTAFYLCASSTASGYEQYFGPGTRLTVT.

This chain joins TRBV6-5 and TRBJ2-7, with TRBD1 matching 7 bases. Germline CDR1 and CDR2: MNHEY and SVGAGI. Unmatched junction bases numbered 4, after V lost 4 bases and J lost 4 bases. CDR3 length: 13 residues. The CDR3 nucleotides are TGTGCCAGCAGTTCACTGACAGGGTACGAGCAGTACTTC. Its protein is CASSSLTGYEQYF.

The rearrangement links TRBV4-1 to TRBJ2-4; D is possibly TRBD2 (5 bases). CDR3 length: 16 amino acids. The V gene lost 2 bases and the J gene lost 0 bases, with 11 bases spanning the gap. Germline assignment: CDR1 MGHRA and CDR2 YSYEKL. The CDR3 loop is CASSQSGTLAKNIQYF. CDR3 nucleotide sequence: TGCGCCAGCAGCCAATCGGGAACGCTAGCCAAAAACATTCAGTACTTC.

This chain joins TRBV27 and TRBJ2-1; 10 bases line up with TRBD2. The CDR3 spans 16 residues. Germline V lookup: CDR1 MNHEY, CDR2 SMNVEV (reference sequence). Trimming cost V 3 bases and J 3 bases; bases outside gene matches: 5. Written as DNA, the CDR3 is TGTGCCAGCAGTTTGTCACAGCGGGAGGGCTACAATGAGCAGTTCTTC. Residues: CASSLSQREGYNEQFF.

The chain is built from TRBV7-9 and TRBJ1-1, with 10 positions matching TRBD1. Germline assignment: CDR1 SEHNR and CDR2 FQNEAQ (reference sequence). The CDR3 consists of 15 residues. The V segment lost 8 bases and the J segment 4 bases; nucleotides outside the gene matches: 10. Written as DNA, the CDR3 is TGTGCCAGCTCGGGGACAGGGGCCTCGGGCACTGAAGCTTTCTTT. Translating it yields CASSGTGASGTEAFF.

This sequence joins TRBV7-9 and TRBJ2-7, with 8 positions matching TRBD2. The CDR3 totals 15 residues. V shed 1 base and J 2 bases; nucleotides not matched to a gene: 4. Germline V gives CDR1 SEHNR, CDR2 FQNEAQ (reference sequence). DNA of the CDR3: TGTGCCAGCAGCTTAGAATCTAGCGGGCCCTACGAGCAGTACTTC. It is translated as CASSLESSGPYEQYF.

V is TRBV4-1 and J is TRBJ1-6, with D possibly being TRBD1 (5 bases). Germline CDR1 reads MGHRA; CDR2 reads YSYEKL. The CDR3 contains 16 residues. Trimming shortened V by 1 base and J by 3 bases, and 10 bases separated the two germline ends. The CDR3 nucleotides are TGCGCCAGCAGCCAAGTTGAGGGGATCTATAATTCACCCCTCCACTTT. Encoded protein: CASSQVEGIYNSPLHF.

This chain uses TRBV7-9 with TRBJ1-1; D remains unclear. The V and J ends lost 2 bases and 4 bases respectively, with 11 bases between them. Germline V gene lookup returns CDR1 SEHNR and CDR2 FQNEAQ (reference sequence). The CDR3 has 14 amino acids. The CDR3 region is CASSLSYEITEAFF. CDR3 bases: TGTGCCAGCAGCTTAAGTTACGAAATCACTGAAGCTTTCTTT. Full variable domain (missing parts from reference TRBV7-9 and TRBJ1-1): DTGVSQNPRHKITKRGQNVTFRCDPISEHNRLYWYRQTLGQGPEFLTYFQNEAQLEKSRLLSDRFSAERPKGSFSTLEIQRTEQGDSAMYLCASSLSYEITEAFFGQGTRLTVV.

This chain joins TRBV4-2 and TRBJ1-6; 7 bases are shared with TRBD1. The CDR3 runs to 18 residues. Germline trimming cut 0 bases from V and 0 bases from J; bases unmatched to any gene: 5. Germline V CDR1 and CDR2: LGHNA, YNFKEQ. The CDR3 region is CASSQDPQGDSYNSPLHF. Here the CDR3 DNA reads TGTGCCAGCAGCCAAGATCCGCAGGGGGACTCCTATAATTCACCCCTCCACTTT.

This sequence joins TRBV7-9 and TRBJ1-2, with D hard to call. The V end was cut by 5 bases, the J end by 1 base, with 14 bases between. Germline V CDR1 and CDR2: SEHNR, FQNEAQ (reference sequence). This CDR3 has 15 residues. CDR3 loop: CASSPGWGDNYGYTF. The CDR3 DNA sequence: TGTGCCAGCAGCCCCGGCTGGGGAGATAACTATGGCTACACCTTC.

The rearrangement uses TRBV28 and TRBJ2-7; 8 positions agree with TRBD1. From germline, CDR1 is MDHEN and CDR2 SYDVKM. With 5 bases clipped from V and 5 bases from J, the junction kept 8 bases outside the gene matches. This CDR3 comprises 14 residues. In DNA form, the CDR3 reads TGTGCCAGCAGTCCAGCCAGGGGGCTCGACGAGCAGTACTTC. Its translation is CASSPARGLDEQYF.

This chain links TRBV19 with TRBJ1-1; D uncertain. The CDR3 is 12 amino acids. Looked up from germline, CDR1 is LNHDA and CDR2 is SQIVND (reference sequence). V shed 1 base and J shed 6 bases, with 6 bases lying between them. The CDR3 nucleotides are TGTGCCAGTAGTATAGGGACCTCTGAAGCTTTCTTT. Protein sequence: CASSIGTSEAFF.

In DNA form, the CDR3 reads TGTGCCACCAGCAGAGATAAAGGACAGAATCAGCCCCAGCATTTT. Its translation is CATSRDKGQNQPQHF. The rearrangement links TRBV15 to TRBJ1-5; tentative D call: TRBD1 (6 bases). CDR3 length equals 15 residues. The V gene lost 0 bases and the J gene lost 4 bases, with 10 bases spanning the gap. CDR1 is LNHNV, CDR2 YYDKDF, per germline (reference sequence).

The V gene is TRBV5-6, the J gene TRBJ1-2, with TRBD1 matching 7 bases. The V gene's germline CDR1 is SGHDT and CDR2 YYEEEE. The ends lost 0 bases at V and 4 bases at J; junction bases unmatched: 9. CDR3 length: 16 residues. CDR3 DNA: TGTGCCAGCAGCTTGGCCGTCGGACAGGTGATCTATGGCTACACCTTC. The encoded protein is CASSLAVGQVIYGYTF.

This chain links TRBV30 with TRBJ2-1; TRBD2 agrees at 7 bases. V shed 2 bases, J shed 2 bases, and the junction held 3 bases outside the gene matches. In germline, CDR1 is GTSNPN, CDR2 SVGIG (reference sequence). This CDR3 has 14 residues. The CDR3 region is CAWSSGNAYNEQFF. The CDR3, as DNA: TGTGCCTGGAGTAGCGGGAACGCCTACAATGAGCAGTTCTTC.

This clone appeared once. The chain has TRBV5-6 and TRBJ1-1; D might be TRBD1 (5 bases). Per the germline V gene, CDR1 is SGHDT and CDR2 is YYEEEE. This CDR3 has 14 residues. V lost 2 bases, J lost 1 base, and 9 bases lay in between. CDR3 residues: CASSFRRGNTEAFF. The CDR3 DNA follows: TGTGCCAGCAGCTTCCGGAGGGGGAACACTGAAGCTTTCTTT. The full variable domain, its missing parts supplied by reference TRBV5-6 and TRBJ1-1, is DAGVTQSPTHLIKTRGQQVTLRCSPKSGHDTVSWYQQALGQGPQFIFQYYEEEERQRGNFPDRFSGHQFPNYSSELNVNALLLGDSALYLCASSFRRGNTEAFFGQGTRLTVV.

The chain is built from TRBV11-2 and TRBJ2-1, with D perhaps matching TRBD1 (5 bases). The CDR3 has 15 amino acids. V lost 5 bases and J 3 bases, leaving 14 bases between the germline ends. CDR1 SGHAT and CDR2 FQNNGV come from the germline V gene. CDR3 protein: CASSRLQGFYNEQFF. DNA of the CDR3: TGTGCCAGCAGCCGTCTCCAGGGTTTCTACAATGAGCAGTTCTTC.

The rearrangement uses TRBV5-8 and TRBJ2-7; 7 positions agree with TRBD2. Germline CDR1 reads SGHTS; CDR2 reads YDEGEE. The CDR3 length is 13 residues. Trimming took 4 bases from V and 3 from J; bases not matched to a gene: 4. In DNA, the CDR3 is TGTGCCAGCAGCCCCGGGACTAACTACGAGCAGTACTTC. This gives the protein CASSPGTNYEQYF.

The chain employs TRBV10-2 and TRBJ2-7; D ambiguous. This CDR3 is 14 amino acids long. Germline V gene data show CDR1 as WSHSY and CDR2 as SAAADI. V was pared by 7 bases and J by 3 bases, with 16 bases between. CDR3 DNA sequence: TGCGCCAGCAAACCCCAGAGCGTTAACTACGAGCAGTACTTC. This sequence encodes CASKPQSVNYEQYF.

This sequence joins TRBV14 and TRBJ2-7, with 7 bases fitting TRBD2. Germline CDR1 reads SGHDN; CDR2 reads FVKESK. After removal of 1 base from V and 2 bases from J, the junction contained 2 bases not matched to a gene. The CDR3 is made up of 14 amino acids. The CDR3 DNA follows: TGTGCCAGCAGCCAAGGCGGGACTACCTACGAGCAGTACTTC. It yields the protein CASSQGGTTYEQYF.

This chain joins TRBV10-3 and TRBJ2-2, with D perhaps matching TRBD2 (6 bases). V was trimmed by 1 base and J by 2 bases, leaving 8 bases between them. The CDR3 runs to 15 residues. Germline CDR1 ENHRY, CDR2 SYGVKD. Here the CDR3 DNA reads TGTGCCATCAGTGAGTTAGCGGTCAACACCGGGGAGCTGTTTTTT. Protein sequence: CAISELAVNTGELFF.